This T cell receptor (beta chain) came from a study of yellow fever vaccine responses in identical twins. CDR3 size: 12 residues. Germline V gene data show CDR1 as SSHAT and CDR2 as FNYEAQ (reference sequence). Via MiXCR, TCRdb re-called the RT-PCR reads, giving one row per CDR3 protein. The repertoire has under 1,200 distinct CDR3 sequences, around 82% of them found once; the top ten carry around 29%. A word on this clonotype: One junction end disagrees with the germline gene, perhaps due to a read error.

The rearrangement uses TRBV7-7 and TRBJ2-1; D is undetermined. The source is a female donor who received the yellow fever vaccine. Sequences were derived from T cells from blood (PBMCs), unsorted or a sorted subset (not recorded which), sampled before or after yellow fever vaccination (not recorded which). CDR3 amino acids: CASSSRDNEQFF. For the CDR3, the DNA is TGTGCTAGCAGCTCAAGGGACAATGAGCAGTTCTTC.